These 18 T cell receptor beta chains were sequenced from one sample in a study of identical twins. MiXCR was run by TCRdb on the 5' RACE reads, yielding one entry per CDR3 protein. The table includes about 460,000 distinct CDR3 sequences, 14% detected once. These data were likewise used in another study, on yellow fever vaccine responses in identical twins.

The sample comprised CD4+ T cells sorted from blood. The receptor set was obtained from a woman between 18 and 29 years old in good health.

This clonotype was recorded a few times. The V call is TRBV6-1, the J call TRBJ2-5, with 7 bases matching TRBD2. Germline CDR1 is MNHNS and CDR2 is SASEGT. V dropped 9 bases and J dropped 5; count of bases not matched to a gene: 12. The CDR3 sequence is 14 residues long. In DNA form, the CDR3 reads TGTGCCAGTTCCTCTCCGGGGGGTTCGGAGACCCAGTACTTC. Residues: CASSSPGGSETQYF.

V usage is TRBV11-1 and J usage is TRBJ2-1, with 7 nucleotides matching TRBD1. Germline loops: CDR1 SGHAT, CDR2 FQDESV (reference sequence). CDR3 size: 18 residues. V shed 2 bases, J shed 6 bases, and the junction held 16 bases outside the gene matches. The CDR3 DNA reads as TGTGCCAGCAGCTTATTATTCAGACAGGGCGCCAAGCCCAATGAGCAGTTCTTC. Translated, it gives CASSLLFRQGAKPNEQFF.

The DNA for the CDR3 is TGTGCCAGCATCGCAGGGGTTGGCGGCTACACCTTC. It codes for CASIAGVGGYTF. V is TRBV6-5 and J is TRBJ1-2; possibly TRBD1 for D (6 bases). The V gene lost 7 bases and the J gene lost 8 bases, with 14 bases spanning the gap. The germline gives CDR1 MNHEY, CDR2 SVGAGI. There are 12 residues in the CDR3.

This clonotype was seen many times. The CDR3 DNA reads TGTGCCAGCAGGGACAGGAGCTCCTACGAGCAGTACTTC. Amino acids: CASRDRSSYEQYF. V gene TRBV7-9 combines with J gene TRBJ2-7; 7 bases are shared with TRBD1. V dropped 6 bases and J dropped 0; count of bases not matched to a gene: 2. Germline CDR1 is SEHNR and CDR2 is FQNEAQ (reference sequence). This CDR3 comprises 13 residues.

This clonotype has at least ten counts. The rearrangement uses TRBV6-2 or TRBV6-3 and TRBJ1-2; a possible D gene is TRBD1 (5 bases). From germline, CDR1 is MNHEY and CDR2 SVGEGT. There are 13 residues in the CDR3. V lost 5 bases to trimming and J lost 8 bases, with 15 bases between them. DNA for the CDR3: TGTGCCAGCAGTGACAGTGCCTACCTGGGCTACACCTTC. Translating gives CASSDSAYLGYTF.

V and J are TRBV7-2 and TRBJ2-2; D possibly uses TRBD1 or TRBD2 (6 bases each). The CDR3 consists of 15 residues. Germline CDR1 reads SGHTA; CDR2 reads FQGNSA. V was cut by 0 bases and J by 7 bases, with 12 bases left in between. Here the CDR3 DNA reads TGTGCCAGCAGCTTAGCTACAGGGACTTTCGGGGAGCTGTTTTTT. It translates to CASSLATGTFGELFF.

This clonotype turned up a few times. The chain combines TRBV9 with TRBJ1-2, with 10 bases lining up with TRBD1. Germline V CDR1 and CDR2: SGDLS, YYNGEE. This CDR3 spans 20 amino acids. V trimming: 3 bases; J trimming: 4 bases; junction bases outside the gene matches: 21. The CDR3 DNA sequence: TGTGCCAGCAGCGGATCTACGAGGTGGGACAGGGGCCGATTACCCTATGGCTACACCTTC. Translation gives CASSGSTRWDRGRLPYGYTF.

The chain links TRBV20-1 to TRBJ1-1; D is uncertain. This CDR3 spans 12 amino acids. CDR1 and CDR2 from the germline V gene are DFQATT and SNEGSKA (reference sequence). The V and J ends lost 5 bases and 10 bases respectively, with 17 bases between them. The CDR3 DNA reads TGCAGTGCTTCAAGAGGACTGGGTGGAGCTTTCTTT. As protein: CSASRGLGGAFF.

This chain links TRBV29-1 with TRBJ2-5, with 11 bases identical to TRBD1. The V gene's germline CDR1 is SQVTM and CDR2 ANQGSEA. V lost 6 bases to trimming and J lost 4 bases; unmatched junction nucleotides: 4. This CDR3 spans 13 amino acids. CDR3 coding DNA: TGCAGCGTCACCGGGACAGGGGGAGAGACCCAGTACTTC. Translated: CSVTGTGGETQYF.

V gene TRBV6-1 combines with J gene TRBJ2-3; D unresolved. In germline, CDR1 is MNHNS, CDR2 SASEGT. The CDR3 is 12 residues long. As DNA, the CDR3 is TGTGCTTCGGCGGCTCGCCGGGATACGCAGTATTTT. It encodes CASAARRDTQYF.

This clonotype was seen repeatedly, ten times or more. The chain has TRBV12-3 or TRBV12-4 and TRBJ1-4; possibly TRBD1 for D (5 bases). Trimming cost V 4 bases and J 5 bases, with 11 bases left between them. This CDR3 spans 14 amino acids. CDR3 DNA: TGTGCCAGCAGTTACCGGGACGGGAATGAAAAACTGTTTTTT. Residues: CASSYRDGNEKLFF.

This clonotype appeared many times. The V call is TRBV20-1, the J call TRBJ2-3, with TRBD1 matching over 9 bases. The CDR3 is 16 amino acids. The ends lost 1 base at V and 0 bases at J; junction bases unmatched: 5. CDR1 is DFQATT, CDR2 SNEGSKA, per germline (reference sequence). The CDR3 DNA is TGCAGTGCTAGAGCCTACAGGGGGCTAAGCACAGATACGCAGTATTTT. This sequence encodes CSARAYRGLSTDTQYF.

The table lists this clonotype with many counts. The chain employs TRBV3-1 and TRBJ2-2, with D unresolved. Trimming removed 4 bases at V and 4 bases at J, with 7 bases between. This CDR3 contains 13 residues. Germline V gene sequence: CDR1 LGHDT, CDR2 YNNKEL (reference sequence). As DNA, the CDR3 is TGTGCCAGCAGCCTTCGACTCACCGGGGAGCTGTTTTTT. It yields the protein CASSLRLTGELFF.

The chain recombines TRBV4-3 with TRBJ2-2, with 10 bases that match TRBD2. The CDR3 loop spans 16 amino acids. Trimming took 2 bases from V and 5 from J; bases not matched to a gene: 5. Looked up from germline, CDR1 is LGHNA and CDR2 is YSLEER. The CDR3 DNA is TGCGCCAGCAGCCAAATAGCGGGAGGAGGGACCGGGGAGCTGTTTTTT. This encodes CASSQIAGGGTGELFF.

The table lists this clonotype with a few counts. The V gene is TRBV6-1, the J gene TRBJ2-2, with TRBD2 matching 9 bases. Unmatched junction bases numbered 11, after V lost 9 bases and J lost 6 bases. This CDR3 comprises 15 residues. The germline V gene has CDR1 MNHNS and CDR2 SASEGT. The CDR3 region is CASTWVIAGAGELFF. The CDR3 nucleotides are TGTGCCAGTACTTGGGTGATAGCGGGAGCCGGGGAGCTGTTTTTT.

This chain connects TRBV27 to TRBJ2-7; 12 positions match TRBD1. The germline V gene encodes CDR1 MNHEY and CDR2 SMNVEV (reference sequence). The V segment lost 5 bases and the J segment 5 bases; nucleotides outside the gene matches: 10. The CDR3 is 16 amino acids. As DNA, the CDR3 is TGTGCCAGCAGTACACTCGGGACAGGGGGCTTCCACGAGCAGTACTTC. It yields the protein CASSTLGTGGFHEQYF.

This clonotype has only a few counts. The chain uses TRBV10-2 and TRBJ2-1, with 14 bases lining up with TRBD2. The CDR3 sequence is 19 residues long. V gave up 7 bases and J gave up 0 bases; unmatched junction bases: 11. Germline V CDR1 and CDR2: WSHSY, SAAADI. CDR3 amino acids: CASTMPGLAGGTSYNEQFF. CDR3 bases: TGCGCCAGCACTATGCCCGGACTAGCGGGAGGAACCTCCTACAATGAGCAGTTCTTC.

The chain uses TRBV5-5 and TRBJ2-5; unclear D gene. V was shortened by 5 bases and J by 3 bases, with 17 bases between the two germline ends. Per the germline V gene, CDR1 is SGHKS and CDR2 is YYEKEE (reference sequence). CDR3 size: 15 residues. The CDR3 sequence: CASSSTSWGEETQYF. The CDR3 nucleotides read TGTGCCAGCAGTTCCACGTCGTGGGGTGAAGAGACCCAGTACTTC. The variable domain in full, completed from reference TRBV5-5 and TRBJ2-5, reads DAGVTQSPTHLIKTRGQQVTLRCSPISGHKSVSWYQQVLGQGPQFIFQYYEKEERGRGNFPDRFSARQFPNYSSELNVNALLLGDSALYLCASSSTSWGEETQYFGPGTRLLVL.